The TCR beta chain under discussion was sequenced for a study of CD8+CD57+ T cells in acquired aplastic anemia. Looking at the study overall: Sorted CD4+ and CD8+ cells yielded DNA averaging approximately 3.5 ug. Healthy CD8+ samples averaged around 11 million reads.

The TCR beta profiling, which covered VDJ combination and CDR3 sequence, was carried out using genomic DNA as the template. One entry per CDR3 protein results from TCRdb running MiXCR on the reads. The sample carries roughly 180,000 distinct CDR3 sequences, approximately 45% recorded once. CDR3 length: 16 amino acids. Trimming cost V 0 bases and J 4 bases, with 16 bases left between them. From germline, CDR1 is MGHDK and CDR2 SYGVNS. The sequencing input was sorted CD4+, CD8+, or CD8+CD57+ T cells (not recorded which) from PBMCs. The TCR originated in a human donor in good health. The chain couples TRBV25-1 to TRBJ2-7, with unresolved D. The CDR3 region is CASSEYEARFYYEQYF. Here the CDR3 DNA reads TGTGCCAGCAGTGAATATGAGGCACGATTCTATTACGAGCAGTACTTC.